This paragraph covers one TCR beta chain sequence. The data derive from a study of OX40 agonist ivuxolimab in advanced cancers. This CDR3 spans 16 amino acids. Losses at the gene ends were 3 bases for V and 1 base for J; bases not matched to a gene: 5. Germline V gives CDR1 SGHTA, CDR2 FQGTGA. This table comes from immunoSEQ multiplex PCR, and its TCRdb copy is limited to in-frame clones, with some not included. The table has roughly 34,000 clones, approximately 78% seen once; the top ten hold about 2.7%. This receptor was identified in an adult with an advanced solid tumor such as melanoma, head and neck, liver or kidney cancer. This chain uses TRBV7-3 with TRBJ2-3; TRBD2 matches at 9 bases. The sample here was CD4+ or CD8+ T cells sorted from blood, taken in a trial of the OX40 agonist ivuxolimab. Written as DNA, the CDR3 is TGTGCCAGCAGCTTCAGGCTAGCGGGGCGCACAGATACGCAGTATTTT. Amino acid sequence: CASSFRLAGRTDTQYF.